These 12 T cell receptor beta chains came from one sample sequenced in a study of CD8 T cells in ankylosing spondylitis. Each CDR3 protein gets one entry after TCRdb re-called the 5' RACE reads with MiXCR. Of about 350,000 distinct CDR3 sequences listed, 20% are singletons. The sample was blood, either unsorted or a sorted T cell fraction (not recorded which). These receptors came from a male donor with ankylosing spondylitis or in good health (not recorded which).

This clonotype has only a few counts. The genes are TRBV6-5 and TRBJ2-1; TRBD2 agrees at 8 bases. J was trimmed by 10 bases and V by 5 bases; bases with no gene match: 4. This CDR3 spans 12 amino acids. In germline, CDR1 is MNHEY, CDR2 SVGAGI. The CDR3 protein is CASSARGGEQFF. The DNA of the CDR3 is TGTGCCAGCAGTGCCCGCGGGGGGGAGCAGTTCTTC.

This clonotype was detected a few times. V usage is TRBV12-3 or TRBV12-4 and J usage is TRBJ2-7, with no clear D. The CDR3 length is 11 residues. Trimming removed 4 bases at V and 6 bases at J, with 7 bases between. The CDR3 nucleotides are TGTGCCAGCAGTTCCCTCTCCGAGCAGTACTTC. The encoded protein is CASSSLSEQYF.

The gene calls are TRBV6-2 or TRBV6-3 and TRBJ2-1; TRBD2 matches 8 bases. V was clipped by 11 bases and J by 9 bases; unmatched bases: 18. CDR3 length equals 15 residues. Germline CDR1 and CDR2: MNHEY and SVGEGT. CDR3 amino acids: CAGTSSGLEFGEQFF. In nucleotides, the CDR3 is TGTGCCGGCACCTCCTCGGGACTAGAGTTCGGTGAGCAGTTCTTC.

J is TRBJ1-1 and V is TRBV29-1; 8 nucleotides agree with TRBD1. The V gene's germline CDR1 is SQVTM and CDR2 ANQGSEA. The V segment lost 3 bases and the J segment 5 bases; nucleotides outside the gene matches: 8. The CDR3 length is 14 residues. CDR3: CSVDPQGAGTEAFF. In DNA form, the CDR3 reads TGCAGCGTTGACCCCCAGGGGGCTGGGACTGAAGCTTTCTTT.

This clonotype has more than one count but fewer than ten. V gene TRBV4-1 combines with J gene TRBJ2-5; 10 nucleotides agree with TRBD2. The CDR3 is 16 residues long. V gave up 4 bases and J gave up 1 base; unmatched junction bases: 6. The germline V gene encodes CDR1 MGHRA and CDR2 YSYEKL. The CDR3 DNA follows: TGCGCCAGCAGCCGCACACTAGCGGGGTCCCAAGAGACCCAGTACTTC. Translation: CASSRTLAGSQETQYF.

This clonotype was seen just once. The V call is TRBV28, the J call TRBJ2-5; D might be TRBD1 (6 bases). Trimming shortened V by 3 bases and J by 2 bases, and 19 bases separated the two germline ends. Germline V lookup: CDR1 MDHEN, CDR2 SYDVKM. The CDR3 runs to 17 residues. The CDR3 region has the DNA TGTGCCAGCAGTTTGGGGGCCCCAGAAAGGGCGCAAGAGACCCAGTACTTC. Translation: CASSLGAPERAQETQYF.

This chain joins TRBV4-1 and TRBJ2-2, with unresolved D. Germline loops: CDR1 MGHRA, CDR2 YSYEKL. Trimming cost V 2 bases and J 7 bases, with 17 bases left between them. This CDR3 contains 16 residues. For the CDR3, the DNA is TGCGCCAGCAGCCAAAATCGACTCCAGAAAGGCGGGGAGCTGTTTTTT. Its protein product is CASSQNRLQKGGELFF.

The chain uses TRBV12-3 or TRBV12-4 and TRBJ2-7; 7 bases are a match to TRBD1. The ends lost 5 bases at V and 4 bases at J; junction bases unmatched: 17. The CDR3 is made up of 17 amino acids. The DNA of the CDR3 is TGTGCCAGCAGTACAAACCGGGACAGCCCTGAATTATACGAGCAGTACTTC. Its translation: CASSTNRDSPELYEQYF.

This clonotype was seen a handful of times. V usage is TRBV6-5 and J usage is TRBJ2-1; 7 bases are shared with TRBD1. V shed 4 bases, J shed 7 bases, and the junction held 7 bases outside the gene matches. Germline V gene sequence: CDR1 MNHEY, CDR2 SVGAGI. The CDR3 has 14 residues. The chain's CDR3 is CASSFPGQLNEQFF. The CDR3 DNA reads TGTGCCAGCAGTTTTCCGGGACAGTTGAATGAGCAGTTCTTC.

The genes are TRBV4-1 and TRBJ2-1; D unclear. CDR1 and CDR2 from the germline V gene are MGHRA and YSYEKL. Trimming took off 3 bases at V and 5 bases at J, with 11 bases between the two ends. The CDR3 extends over 14 amino acids. CDR3 bases: TGCGCCAGCAGCCAGGGTCTAACCCACAATGAGCAGTTCTTC. The encoded protein is CASSQGLTHNEQFF.

This clonotype turned up a few times. The V call is TRBV11-2, the J call TRBJ2-5, with TRBD2 matching 11 bases. This CDR3 region has 15 residues. Germline V gene data show CDR1 as SGHAT and CDR2 as FQNNGV. J gave up 5 bases and V 5 bases, and 7 bases lay outside the gene matches. In DNA, the CDR3 is TGTGCCAGCAGCACACTAGCGGGGGCGTTGGAGACCCAGTACTTC. This sequence encodes CASSTLAGALETQYF.

The V gene is TRBV12-3 or TRBV12-4, the J gene TRBJ1-1; 8 bases line up with TRBD1. V trimming: 2 bases; J trimming: 3 bases; junction bases outside the gene matches: 2. This CDR3 spans 14 amino acids. This chain's CDR3 is CASSLRTGYTEAFF. CDR3 in DNA: TGTGCCAGCAGTTTACGGACAGGGTACACTGAAGCTTTCTTT.